These 25 T cell receptor beta chains share one sample of origin, sequenced in a study of cytomegalovirus exposure and HLA in healthy donors. 60 Vbeta and 13 Jbeta primers were used in PCR. Clones were read by immunoSEQ multiplex PCR, and TCRdb kept only the in-frame ones, dropping some. Found here are some 150,000 clones; the top ten clones hold roughly 2%. Material: PBMCs. The receptors derive from a woman younger than 35 in good health and CMV-seronegative.

The chain combines TRBV16 with TRBJ1-5, with 7 bases identical to TRBD1. Germline V gene sequence: CDR1 KGHSY, CDR2 FQNENV. V lost 4 bases and J lost 1; bases outside the gene matches: 1. This CDR3 region has 14 residues. DNA for the CDR3: TGTGCCAGCAGCCTGACAGGGAGCAATCAGCCCCAGCATTTT. Residues: CASSLTGSNQPQHF.

V is TRBV9 and J is TRBJ1-2, with 7 nucleotides matching TRBD1. The CDR3 is 14 amino acids. CDR1 SGDLS and CDR2 YYNGEE come from the germline V gene. Unmatched junction bases numbered 10, after V lost 5 bases and J lost 6 bases. CDR3 DNA: TGTGCCAGCAGTCCTGAGGAGGGGGCTAATGGCTACACCTTC. It yields the protein CASSPEEGANGYTF.

The V gene is TRBV7-7, the J gene TRBJ2-1; 10 bases line up with TRBD2. The germline CDR1 and CDR2 sequences are SSHAT and FNYEAQ (reference sequence). After removal of 5 bases from V and 8 bases from J, the junction contained 9 bases not matched to a gene. This CDR3 is built from 15 residues. The chain's CDR3 is CASSPASGRVHEQFF. CDR3 nucleotide sequence: TGTGCCAGCAGCCCGGCTAGCGGGAGAGTCCATGAGCAGTTCTTC.

This rearrangement joins TRBV28 to TRBJ2-5, with 9 positions matching TRBD1. V was pared by 6 bases and J by 3 bases, with 11 bases of the junction left unmatched. The CDR3 has 16 amino acids. Germline lookup yields CDR1 MDHEN and CDR2 SYDVKM. The CDR3: CASRENPGQGEETQYF. The CDR3 nucleotides read TGTGCCAGCAGGGAGAACCCGGGACAGGGCGAAGAGACCCAGTACTTC.

The chain recombines TRBV25-1 with TRBJ1-1; weak D call: TRBD1 (5 bases). This CDR3 contains 13 residues. Looked up from germline, CDR1 is MGHDK and CDR2 is SYGVNS. With 7 bases removed from V and 4 bases from J, the gap between germline ends came to 13 bases. For the CDR3, the DNA is TGTGCCAGCACCTTAGCAGGGTCCACTGAAGCTTTCTTT. As protein: CASTLAGSTEAFF.

The chain recombines TRBV30 with TRBJ2-5, with TRBD2 as a possible D gene (6 bases). The end of the DNA aligns better with TRBJ2-7, so the J call may be wrong. The germline gives CDR1 GTSNPN, CDR2 SVGIG (reference sequence). This CDR3 has 14 amino acids. CDR3 region: CAWRVGGNSYEQYF. The CDR3, as DNA: TGTGCCTGGAGAGTGGGCGGGAACTCCTACGAGCAGTACTTC.

In regard to this clone: Germline and junction disagree at one end, which may indicate a read error. V and J are TRBV10-1 and TRBJ2-1; tentatively, D is TRBD1 (5 bases). Looked up from germline, CDR1 is WNHNN and CDR2 is SYGVQD (reference sequence). The CDR3 spans 16 residues. The CDR3 nucleotides read TGCGCCAGCAGAGGTGGAAGGGGTCCCCTCTACAATGCGCAGTTCTTC. It is translated as CASRGGRGPLYNAQFF.

This chain uses TRBV11-1 with TRBJ2-5, with TRBD2 matching over 12 bases. This CDR3 contains 15 residues. The junction had 5 bases not matched to a gene; V was cut back by 4 bases and J by 5 bases. From germline, CDR1 is SGHAT and CDR2 FQDESV (reference sequence). In DNA form, the CDR3 reads TGTGCCAGCAGCTCTAGCGGGAGGGCCGGGGAGACCCAGTACTTC. Its translation: CASSSSGRAGETQYF.

The CDR3 sequence is CAWGTSGIQYTQYF. CDR3 DNA: TGTGCCTGGGGGACTAGCGGAATTCAGTATACGCAGTATTTT. The chain carries TRBV30 and TRBJ2-3; 11 nucleotides agree with TRBD2. Germline V gene lookup returns CDR1 GTSNPN and CDR2 SVGIG (reference sequence). This CDR3 spans 14 amino acids. Unmatched junction bases numbered 8, after V lost 5 bases and J lost 7 bases.

The chain is built from TRBV11-3 and TRBJ1-2; 8 nucleotides align to TRBD1. CDR3 length: 15 residues. The trim removed 4 bases at V and 4 bases at J, leaving 8 bases unmatched. From germline, CDR1 is SGHNT and CDR2 YENEEA. The DNA for the CDR3 is TGTGCCAGCAGCTCAAGGGAGACAGGGGCCTATGGCTACACCTTC. It codes for CASSSRETGAYGYTF.

The chain couples TRBV28 to TRBJ2-5; D is unclear. The germline V and J ends were trimmed by 2 bases and 3 bases, with 10 bases remaining between them. Germline V gives CDR1 MDHEN, CDR2 SYDVKM. The CDR3 runs 14 residues. In nucleotides, the CDR3 is TGTGCCAGCAGTTTAACACCCGTGGAAGAGACCCAGTACTTC. It codes for CASSLTPVEETQYF. The whole variable domain, remainder taken from reference TRBV28 and TRBJ2-5, is DVKVTQSSRYLVKRTGEKVFLECVQDMDHENMFWYRQDPGLGLRLIYFSYDVKMKEKGDIPEGYSVSREKKERFSLILESASTNQTSMYLCASSLTPVEETQYFGPGTRLLVL.

Regarding this clone: One end of the junction does not line up with germline, which may come from a read error. The V and J genes are TRBV6-1 and TRBJ2-7; D possibly corresponds to TRBD2 (5 bases). Germline assignment: CDR1 MNHNS and CDR2 SASEGT. This CDR3 has 15 amino acids. CDR3 in DNA: TGTGCCAGCAGTGAAGCGAGGACTTACCTCTACGAGCAGCACTTC. Its protein is CASSEARTYLYEQHF.

The rearrangement joins TRBV29-1 to TRBJ1-1; D remains ambiguous. V dropped 7 bases and J dropped 0 bases, with 6 bases sitting between them. Looked up from germline, CDR1 is SQVTM and CDR2 is ANQGSEA. CDR3 length equals 11 residues. In nucleotides, the CDR3 is TGCAGCGGAGAAATGAACACTGAAGCTTTCTTT. It specifies CSGEMNTEAFF.

The rearrangement links TRBV30 to TRBJ2-5, with a possible D match to TRBD1 (5 bases). Germline CDR1 reads GTSNPN; CDR2 reads SVGIG (reference sequence). The CDR3 totals 15 residues. Trimming removed 2 bases at V and 3 bases at J, with 16 bases between. The CDR3 DNA reads TGTGCCTGGAGTCCAGACCCCCAGGGTGAAGAGACCCAGTACTTC. This encodes CAWSPDPQGEETQYF.

J is TRBJ2-3 and V is TRBV5-4; 12 bases map to TRBD1. V lost 0 bases and J lost 3; bases outside the gene matches: 14. Per the germline V gene, CDR1 is SGHNT and CDR2 is YYREEE (reference sequence). The CDR3 contains 20 residues. The CDR3 protein is CASSLEGQGALYTSTDTQYF. The DNA of the CDR3 is TGTGCCAGCAGCTTGGAGGGACAGGGGGCGCTATATACCTCGACAGATACGCAGTATTTT. Looking up the rest from reference TRBV5-4 and TRBJ2-3 gives the full variable domain: ETGVTQSPTHLIKTRGQQVTLRCSSQSGHNTVSWYQQALGQGPQFIFQYYREEENGRGNFPPRFSGLQFPNYSSELNVNALELDDSALYLCASSLEGQGALYTSTDTQYFGPGTRLTVL.

Remarks on this clone: An end of the junction differs from the germline gene, which may be a read error. The V call is TRBV5-1, the J call TRBJ1-4; D is ambiguous. CDR1 and CDR2 from the germline V gene are SGHRS and YFSETQ. CDR3 length: 15 amino acids. The CDR3 DNA reads TGTGCCAGCAGCTTGGCCACGGGATCCGGTGAAAAACTGTTTTTT. Amino acids: CASSLATGSGEKLFF.

The chain links TRBV5-1 to TRBJ2-3, with 8 bases aligning to TRBD2. With V trimmed by 4 bases and J by 7 bases, 20 bases remained unmatched. The CDR3 is 18 amino acids. CDR1 and CDR2 from the germline V gene are SGHRS and YFSETQ. This CDR3 reads CASSTSLGGTRTMNTQYF. The CDR3 DNA reads TGCGCCAGCAGCACATCCCTGGGCGGGACTAGAACTATGAATACGCAGTATTTT.

The genes are TRBV5-4 and TRBJ1-4; 9 bases agree with TRBD1. The CDR3 loop spans 16 amino acids. CDR1 is SGHNT, CDR2 YYREEE, per germline (reference sequence). V was clipped by 1 base and J by 5 bases; unmatched bases: 6. For the CDR3, the DNA is TGTGCCAGCAGCTTGCCCACCGGGACAGGGAATGAAAAACTGTTTTTT. Protein product: CASSLPTGTGNEKLFF.

The chain carries TRBV11-3 and TRBJ2-7, with 10 bases aligning to TRBD2. J gave up 7 bases and V 6 bases, and 6 bases lay outside the gene matches. The V gene's germline CDR1 is SGHNT and CDR2 YENEEA. The CDR3 contains 13 residues. DNA of the CDR3: TGTGCCAGCAGTCAAAGCGGGGGGGGTGAGCAGTACGTC. Translated: CASSQSGGGEQYV.

V gene TRBV6-5 combines with J gene TRBJ2-6, with unresolved D. Trimming removed 6 bases at V and 2 bases at J, with 5 bases between. The CDR3 loop spans 13 amino acids. Germline V gene lookup returns CDR1 MNHEY and CDR2 SVGAGI. The CDR3 loop is CASSQTGANVLTF. CDR3 bases: TGTGCCAGCAGCCAGACTGGGGCCAACGTCCTGACTTTC.

V gene TRBV9 combines with J gene TRBJ2-3; 9 bases are shared with TRBD2. This CDR3 comprises 19 residues. V was pared by 4 bases and J by 2 bases, with 17 bases of the junction left unmatched. CDR1 and CDR2 (germline): SGDLS, YYNGEE. The CDR3 is CASSPISAGGSVYTDTQYF. As DNA, the CDR3 is TGTGCCAGCAGCCCTATCTCAGCGGGAGGCAGCGTTTACACAGATACGCAGTATTTT.

V is TRBV7-9 and J is TRBJ2-2; 11 bases agree with TRBD2. The CDR3 sequence is 16 residues long. Germline loops: CDR1 SEHNR, CDR2 FQNEAQ (reference sequence). With V trimmed by 5 bases and J by 4 bases, 6 bases remained unmatched. This CDR3 is CASSPLAGVSTGELFF. For the CDR3, the DNA is TGTGCCAGCAGCCCACTAGCGGGAGTAAGCACCGGGGAGCTGTTTTTT.

The V gene is TRBV6-6, the J gene TRBJ1-3, with 11 bases that match TRBD1. The CDR3 contains 14 residues. V was clipped by 6 bases and J by 8 bases; unmatched bases: 6. Germline loops: CDR1 MNHNY, CDR2 SVGAGI (reference sequence). In nucleotides, the CDR3 is TGTGCCAGCAGAGGGGACAGGGGGTCGGACACCATATATTTT. Translation: CASRGDRGSDTIYF.

This chain joins TRBV6-5 and TRBJ2-1; TRBD2 might be the D (6 bases). The V gene's germline CDR1 is MNHEY and CDR2 SVGAGI. There are 13 residues in the CDR3. The germline V and J ends were trimmed by 3 bases and 5 bases, with 8 bases remaining between them. The CDR3 sequence is CASSYGGNNEQFF. CDR3 in DNA: TGTGCCAGCAGTTATGGGGGGAACAATGAGCAGTTCTTC.

The chain joins TRBV2 to TRBJ2-1, with D hard to call. This CDR3 has 15 amino acids. Deletions cut 4 bases from V and 6 bases from J, with 16 bases between. Germline lookup yields CDR1 SNHLY and CDR2 FYNNEI. In DNA, the CDR3 is TGTGCCAGCAGTGGCATTCGTAGTCTCATCAATGAGCAGTTCTTC. Its protein product is CASSGIRSLINEQFF.